Presented here are 32 T cell receptor beta chains from one specimen sequenced in a study of sequential checkpoint blockade in melanoma. Produced via immunoSEQ multiplex PCR; TCRdb's table is partial and in-frame only. The sample has tens of thousands of clones, 27% seen once; the top ten hold roughly 7%. Treatment denoted: randomized to nivolumab then ipilimumab (arm A) or the reverse (arm B). Sequencing used tumor tissue (inferred from file names), obtained from a patient given nivolumab and ipilimumab in sequence. Receptors originate from a human donor with melanoma.

This clone has a handful of counts. V gene TRBV6-7 combines with J gene TRBJ2-7, with 7 bases matching TRBD1. TRBV6-7 is an open reading frame whose function is uncertain. J lost 2 bases, V lost 5 bases, and 9 bases had no gene match. This CDR3 has 15 amino acids. For the CDR3, the DNA is TGTGCCAGCAGTCTCACACAGGGGACCCCCTACGAGCAGTACTTC. This gives the protein CASSLTQGTPYEQYF.

This clone was counted a few times. The chain has TRBV6-8 and TRBJ1-1, with TRBD1 matching 10 bases. The CDR3 runs to 13 residues. Germline CDR1 is MNHGY and CDR2 is SAAAGT. V lost 6 bases to trimming and J lost 3 bases; unmatched junction nucleotides: 1. The CDR3 DNA reads as TGTGCCAGCAGGGGGACAGGGGACACTGAAGCTTTCTTT. Protein sequence: CASRGTGDTEAFF.

The rearrangement uses TRBV25-1 and TRBJ1-5; no clear D gene. CDR1 and CDR2 (germline): MGHDK, SYGVNS. Trimming removed 5 bases from V and 2 bases from J, with 7 bases in between. This CDR3 region has 13 residues. This chain's CDR3 is CASSNTGNQPQHF. The CDR3 DNA sequence: TGTGCCAGCAGTAACACGGGCAATCAGCCCCAGCATTTT.

The chain combines TRBV4-1 with TRBJ2-5; D is undetermined. The CDR3 loop spans 15 amino acids. V dropped 0 bases and J dropped 2 bases, with 10 bases sitting between them. Germline V gives CDR1 MGHRA, CDR2 YSYEKL. CDR3 sequence: CASSQEGRLQETQYF. For the CDR3, the DNA is TGCGCCAGCAGCCAAGAAGGGCGGTTACAAGAGACCCAGTACTTC.

The V and J genes are TRBV9 and TRBJ2-2, with D possibly matching TRBD1 (5 bases). The CDR3 contains 13 residues. The V end was cut by 7 bases, the J end by 1 base, with 8 bases between. CDR1 SGDLS and CDR2 YYNGEE come from the germline V gene. CDR3 coding DNA: TGTGCCAGCGGACACCAGAACACCGGGGAGCTGTTTTTT. It is translated as CASGHQNTGELFF.

The CDR3, as DNA: TGCAGCGCCCAGACAGGGTTGGGGAACACTGAAGCTTTCTTT. Translation: CSAQTGLGNTEAFF. This chain uses TRBV29-1 with TRBJ1-1; 7 bases map to TRBD1. From germline, CDR1 is SQVTM and CDR2 ANQGSEA. V shed 7 bases, J shed 1 base, and the junction held 9 bases outside the gene matches. The CDR3 spans 14 residues.

This clone was observed a few times. The V and J genes are TRBV6-8 and TRBJ2-3; D is perhaps TRBD1 (6 bases). Trimming cost V 5 bases and J 0 bases, with 18 bases left between them. The CDR3 has 17 residues. The germline V gene encodes CDR1 MNHGY and CDR2 SAAAGT. The CDR3 nucleotides read TGTGCCAGCAGTGCGTGGGAACTTGACAGGAGCACAGATACGCAGTATTTT. It is translated as CASSAWELDRSTDTQYF.

This chain links TRBV1 with TRBJ2-1; TRBD2, the table's D call, was not compared with the DNA. TRBV1 is a documented pseudogene. CDR3 length: 13 residues. The chain's CDR3 is CTSRLAHYNEQFF. The CDR3 DNA is TGCACCAGCAGGCTAGCTCACTACAATGAGCAGTTCTTC.

The V and J genes are TRBV18 and TRBJ2-5; the D gene is possibly TRBD2 (6 bases). This CDR3 spans 15 amino acids. With 3 bases removed from V and 2 bases from J, the gap between germline ends came to 13 bases. Germline values: CDR1 KGHSH, CDR2 LQKENI. The CDR3 nucleotides read TGTGCCAGCTCACCTTTCGCGGGGACGCAAGAGACCCAGTACTTC. It codes for CASSPFAGTQETQYF.

The V gene is TRBV19, the J gene TRBJ1-5, with D maybe TRBD1 (5 bases). This CDR3 is 14 amino acids long. V gave up 4 bases and J gave up 3 bases, with 10 bases separating them. Germline CDR1 and CDR2: LNHDA and SQIVND (reference sequence). CDR3 residues: CASSTSGINQPQHF. The CDR3 region has the DNA TGTGCCAGTAGTACATCAGGGATCAATCAGCCCCAGCATTTT.

The chain couples TRBV25-1 to TRBJ2-5; D might be TRBD1 or TRBD2, each matching 5 bases. The CDR3 has 17 amino acids. Germline CDR1 reads MGHDK; CDR2 reads SYGVNS. V was cut by 0 bases and J by 1 base, with 15 bases left in between. This chain's CDR3 is CASSEYGWGKFQETQYF. DNA for the CDR3: TGTGCCAGCAGTGAATATGGGTGGGGGAAATTCCAAGAGACCCAGTACTTC.

This clone was observed a few times. J is TRBJ1-5 and V is TRBV9, with 9 bases that match TRBD1. The trim removed 3 bases at V and 6 bases at J, leaving 7 bases unmatched. The germline CDR1 and CDR2 sequences are SGDLS and YYNGEE. This CDR3 is built from 15 residues. The CDR3 reads CASSEGTGQGQPQHF. Written as DNA, the CDR3 is TGTGCCAGCAGCGAGGGGACAGGGCAGGGTCAGCCCCAGCATTTT.

The chain is built from TRBV4-1 and TRBJ1-6; the D is unclear. CDR1 is MGHRA, CDR2 YSYEKL, per germline. This CDR3 has 15 amino acids. V lost 2 bases, J lost 3 bases, and 8 bases lay in between. In DNA, the CDR3 is TGCGCCAGCAGCCAAACGAGCTTCTATAATTCACCCCTCCACTTT. Encoded protein: CASSQTSFYNSPLHF.

The table lists this clone with a few counts. CDR3 coding DNA: TGTGCCAGCAGCTTAGAAGGGCTTACCTCTGGAAACACCATATATTTT. This gives the protein CASSLEGLTSGNTIYF. The chain carries TRBV7-6 and TRBJ1-3, with D unresolved. V gave up 1 base and J gave up 0 bases, with 10 bases separating them. CDR3 length equals 16 residues. Per germline, CDR1 SGHVS and CDR2 FNYEAQ.

As DNA, the CDR3 is TGTGCCAGCAGCGGCGAGGGTTACGAGCAGTACTTC. Its translation: CASSGEGYEQYF. The rearrangement uses TRBV28 and TRBJ2-7; possibly TRBD2 for D (5 bases). The germline CDR1 and CDR2 sequences are MDHEN and SYDVKM. Between the trimmed V and J ends, which lost 6 bases and 4 bases, there was a span of 10 bases. The CDR3 spans 12 residues.

This clone was seen a handful of times. This chain links TRBV6-8 with TRBJ2-7; a weak D match, TRBD2 (6 bases). Germline values: CDR1 MNHGY, CDR2 SAAAGT. CDR3 length: 12 residues. Trimming took 7 bases from V and 6 from J, leaving 13 bases between them. The DNA of the CDR3 is TGTGCCAGCATGGGGGAGGTCGGCGAGCAGTACTTC. The encoded protein is CASMGEVGEQYF.

This clone has more than one count but fewer than ten. The chain joins TRBV6-8 to TRBJ1-2; D perhaps matches TRBD1 (6 bases). Trimming shortened V by 0 bases and J by 2 bases, and 13 bases separated the two germline ends. Germline lookup yields CDR1 MNHGY and CDR2 SAAAGT. This CDR3 is built from 16 residues. The CDR3 DNA sequence: TGTGCCAGCAGTTACTCGACGGGTGGACAGAACTATGGCTACACCTTC. Protein: CASSYSTGGQNYGYTF.

This clone was counted between two and nine times. One junction end disagrees with the germline gene, perhaps due to a read error. The chain has TRBV7-8 and TRBJ1-1; 7 nucleotides align to TRBD1. CDR1 is SGHVS and CDR2 is FQNEAQ in the germline V gene. The CDR3 loop spans 13 amino acids. CDR3 DNA: TGTGCTAGCAGCTTAGACAGGGACGCTGAAGCTTTCTTT. This gives the protein CASSLDRDAEAFF. The whole variable domain, filled in from reference TRBV7-8 and TRBJ1-1, reads GAGVSQSPRYKVAKRGQDVALRCDPISGHVSLFWYQQALGQGPEFLTYFQNEAQLDKSGLPSDRFFAERPEGSVSTLKIQRTQQEDSAVYLCASSLDRDAEAFFGQGTRLTVV.

The gene calls are TRBV19 and TRBJ2-1, with TRBD1 as a possible D gene (5 bases). Germline V gene lookup returns CDR1 LNHDA and CDR2 SQIVND (reference sequence). Trimming took off 7 bases at V and 7 bases at J, with 20 bases between the two ends. This CDR3 is 15 amino acids long. The CDR3 DNA reads TGTGCCAGTACCTCCTTAGGGGCGGCCGTGAATGAGCAGTTCTTC. Translated, it gives CASTSLGAAVNEQFF.

V and J are TRBV7-2 and TRBJ2-1; unclear D gene. The CDR3 length is 13 residues. CDR1 and CDR2 from the germline V gene are SGHTA and FQGNSA. The V end was cut by 5 bases, the J end by 9 bases, with 14 bases between. CDR3 nucleotides: TGTGCCAGCAGCCCGGACGTGAGAGGTGAGCAGTTCTTC. This codes for CASSPDVRGEQFF. Together with reference TRBV7-2 and TRBJ2-1, the CDR3 gives the full variable domain: GAGVSQSPSNKVTEKGKDVELRCDPISGHTALYWYRQSLGQGLEFLIYFQGNSAPDKSGLPSDRFSAERTGGSVSTLTIQRTQQEDSAVYLCASSPDVRGEQFFGPGTRLTVL.

This clone was counted between two and nine times. The chain carries TRBV11-3 and TRBJ2-3, with D maybe TRBD2 (6 bases). This CDR3 contains 15 residues. Germline CDR1 and CDR2: SGHNT and YENEEA. Trimming pared 5 bases from V and 8 bases from J, leaving 20 bases between. DNA for the CDR3: TGTGCCAGCAGCCAGGGTGTGGGGGGTAGAGCTACGCAGTATTTT. Its protein product is CASSQGVGGRATQYF. The complete variable domain, with remaining parts taken from reference TRBV11-3 and TRBJ2-3, reads EAGVVQSPRYKIIEKKQPVAFWCNPISGHNTLYWYLQNLGQGPELLIRYENEEAVDDSQLPKDRFSAERLKGVDSTLKIQPAELGDSAVYLCASSQGVGGRATQYFGPGTRLTVL.

J is TRBJ2-7 and V is TRBV14, with D tentatively TRBD2 (5 bases). The ends were cut back, 1 base at V and 1 base at J, with 8 bases in the middle. The CDR3 is made up of 14 amino acids. The germline V gene encodes CDR1 SGHDN and CDR2 FVKESK. The CDR3 loop reads CASSQGTGSYEQYF. The DNA for the CDR3 is TGTGCCAGCAGCCAAGGGACGGGATCCTACGAGCAGTACTTC.

The CDR3 sequence: CASSVAPGGAYEQYF. DNA of the CDR3: TGTGCCAGCAGCGTAGCTCCGGGAGGAGCCTACGAGCAGTACTTC. The chain links TRBV9 to TRBJ2-7; 7 bases agree with TRBD2. Trimming at V came to 0 bases and at J to 2 bases, leaving 5 bases not matched to a gene. The CDR3 is 15 residues long. Looked up from germline, CDR1 is SGDLS and CDR2 is YYNGEE.

The chain combines TRBV6-8 with TRBJ2-1; 7 positions match TRBD2. J lost 7 bases, V lost 5 bases, and 2 bases had no gene match. This CDR3 contains 12 residues. Germline-derived CDR1 and CDR2 are MNHGY and SAAAGT. CDR3 DNA sequence: TGTGCCAGCAGTCCTAGCGGAAATGAGCAGTTCTTC. This sequence encodes CASSPSGNEQFF.

The sample holds a few counts of this clone. V and J are TRBV28 and TRBJ2-3; 8 positions agree with TRBD1. CDR3 length equals 17 residues. The V gene's germline CDR1 is MDHEN and CDR2 SYDVKM. The trim removed 5 bases at V and 0 bases at J, leaving 10 bases unmatched. The CDR3 is CASSTRQGWDSTDTQYF. The CDR3 bases are TGTGCCAGCAGTACGAGACAGGGGTGGGATAGCACAGATACGCAGTATTTT.

This clone was observed at least ten times. The chain joins TRBV11-3 to TRBJ2-2; possible D gene TRBD2, 5 bases. CDR1 and CDR2 from the germline V gene are SGHNT and YENEEA. The CDR3 length is 15 residues. Between the trimmed V and J ends, which lost 8 bases and 1 base, there was a span of 14 bases. CDR3 in amino acids: CASPGGRLNTGELFF. CDR3 nucleotides: TGTGCCAGCCCCGGCGGGCGCCTGAACACCGGGGAGCTGTTTTTT.

V usage is TRBV11-3 and J usage is TRBJ2-5; D possibly uses TRBD1 or TRBD2 (5 bases each). The germline gives CDR1 SGHNT, CDR2 YENEEA. CDR3 length equals 14 residues. Between the trimmed V and J ends, which lost 5 bases and 5 bases, there was a span of 15 bases. The CDR3 loop is CASSLGPEGETQYF. The DNA for the CDR3 is TGTGCCAGCAGCCTGGGACCCGAGGGTGAGACCCAGTACTTC.

Only a few counts were recorded for this clone. The chain is built from TRBV5-1 and TRBJ2-3; 11 bases are a match to TRBD1. V shed 4 bases and J 5 bases; nucleotides not matched to a gene: 6. The CDR3 is 15 amino acids. Germline CDR1 and CDR2: SGHRS and YFSETQ. CDR3 DNA: TGCGCCAGCAGCCAACCGGGACAGGGGGAAGATACGCAGTATTTT. Translating gives CASSQPGQGEDTQYF.

The chain combines TRBV4-1 with TRBJ1-2, with 7 nucleotides matching TRBD1. This CDR3 has 15 residues. Per germline, CDR1 MGHRA and CDR2 YSYEKL. V dropped 0 bases and J dropped 4; count of bases not matched to a gene: 5. The CDR3 region is CASSQERGLTYGYTF. Here the CDR3 DNA reads TGCGCCAGCAGCCAAGAAAGGGGGCTTACCTATGGCTACACCTTC.

This clone is labeled medium-sized (0.01 to 0.1%). The rearrangement links TRBV18 to TRBJ2-1; 9 bases match TRBD1. The germline V gene has CDR1 KGHSH and CDR2 LQKENI. The CDR3 covers 18 residues. Trimming removed 2 bases from V and 4 bases from J; junction bases left unmatched: 12. DNA of the CDR3: TGTGCCAGCTCACCAAAGGACAGGGGTCCCTTGATGTACAATGAGCAGTTCTTC. Its translation: CASSPKDRGPLMYNEQFF.

J is TRBJ1-5 and V is TRBV19; D is ambiguous. V was pared by 6 bases and J by 1 base, with 10 bases between. Germline loops: CDR1 LNHDA, CDR2 SQIVND (reference sequence). The CDR3 is made up of 14 amino acids. The CDR3: CASSGVTSNQPQHF. The DNA for the CDR3 is TGTGCCAGTAGCGGGGTAACCAGCAATCAGCCCCAGCATTTT.

This chain links TRBV18 with TRBJ2-7, with 11 bases that match TRBD2. The germline V gene encodes CDR1 KGHSH and CDR2 LQKENI. The CDR3 spans 14 residues. Unmatched junction bases numbered 2, after V lost 5 bases and J lost 2 bases. CDR3 amino acids: CASSETSGTYEQYF. The CDR3 region has the DNA TGTGCCAGCTCAGAGACTAGCGGGACCTACGAGCAGTACTTC.